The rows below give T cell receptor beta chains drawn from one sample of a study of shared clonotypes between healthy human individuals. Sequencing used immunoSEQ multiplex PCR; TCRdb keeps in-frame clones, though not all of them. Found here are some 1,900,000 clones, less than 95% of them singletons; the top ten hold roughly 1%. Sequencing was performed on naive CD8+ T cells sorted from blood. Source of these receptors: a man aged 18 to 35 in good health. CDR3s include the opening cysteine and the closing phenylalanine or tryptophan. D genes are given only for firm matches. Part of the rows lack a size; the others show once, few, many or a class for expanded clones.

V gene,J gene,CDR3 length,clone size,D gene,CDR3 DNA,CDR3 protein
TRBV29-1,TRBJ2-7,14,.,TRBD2,TGCAGCGTTGAGGTCGGGACTAGCGGCTACGAGCAGTACTTC,CSVEVGTSGYEQYF
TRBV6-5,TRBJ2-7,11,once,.,TGTGCCAGCAGTTGGGGATACGAGCAGTACTTC,CASSWGYEQYF
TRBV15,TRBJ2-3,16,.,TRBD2,TGTGCCACCAGCAGAAGTTTGGGACTAGCGTCAGATACGCAGTATTTT,CATSRSLGLASDTQYF
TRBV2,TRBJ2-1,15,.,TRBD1,TGTGCCAGCACCCGTCGGGACAGGGCCTACAATGAGCAGTTCTTC,CASTRRDRAYNEQFF
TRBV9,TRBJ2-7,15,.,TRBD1,TGTGCCAGCAGCGGCGAAGGGGGCCTTACCTACGAGCAGTACTTC,CASSGEGGLTYEQYF
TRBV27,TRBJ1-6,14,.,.,TGTGCCAGCAGTTATAACAGGAGAAATTCACCCCTCCACTTT,CASSYNRRNSPLHF
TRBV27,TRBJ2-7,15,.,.,TGTGCCAGCAGTTATTCGTCAGGGCAAACCTACGAGCAGTACTTC,CASSYSSGQTYEQYF
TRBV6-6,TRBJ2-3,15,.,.,TGTGCCAGCAGTCAACTGGGGGGAAGCACAGATACGCAGTATTTT,CASSQLGGSTDTQYF
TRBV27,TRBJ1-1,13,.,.,TGTGCCAGCAGTTTCGCGGGTTTTACTGAAGCTTTCTTT,CASSFAGFTEAFF
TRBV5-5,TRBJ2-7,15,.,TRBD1,TGTGCCAGCAGCTTGGAGGCAGGGGGCTTCTACGAGCAGTACTTC,CASSLEAGGFYEQYF
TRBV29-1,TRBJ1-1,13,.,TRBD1,TGCAGCGTTGCGGGACAGGGGGTCTCTGAAGCTTTCTTT,CSVAGQGVSEAFF
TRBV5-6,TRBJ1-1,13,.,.,TGTGCCAGCAGACTGGATCTGAACACTGAAGCTTTCTTT,CASRLDLNTEAFF
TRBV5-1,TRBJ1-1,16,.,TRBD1,TGCGCCAGCCGCGAGACAGGGGGCGCCGGACGAGACGAAGCTTTCTTT,CASRETGGAGRDEAFF
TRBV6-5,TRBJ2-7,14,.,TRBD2,TGTGCCAGCAGGGGACTAGGGGAGAAGTACGAGCAGTACTTC,CASRGLGEKYEQYF
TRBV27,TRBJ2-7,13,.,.,TGTGCCAGCAGTTTAGCAGGGCTGTACGAGCAGTACTTC,CASSLAGLYEQYF
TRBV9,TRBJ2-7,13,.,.,TGTGCCAGCAGCGTAGACTTTGTGGGCGAGCAGTACTTC,CASSVDFVGEQYF
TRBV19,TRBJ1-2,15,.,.,TGTGCCAGTAGTGGGGGAGAGGGGATAGCAGGTGGCTACACCTTC,CASSGGEGIAGGYTF
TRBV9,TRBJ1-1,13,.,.,TGTGCCAGCGCGGCGGGAGGAAACACTGAAGCTTTCTTT,CASAAGGNTEAFF
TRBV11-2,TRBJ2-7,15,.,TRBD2,TGTGCCAGCAGCCTTGGGACTAGCGGCTCCTACGAGCAGTACTTC,CASSLGTSGSYEQYF
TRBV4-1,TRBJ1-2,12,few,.,TGCGCCAGCAGCCAAGACTTCGATGTCTACACCTTC,CASSQDFDVYTF
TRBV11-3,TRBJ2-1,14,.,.,TGTGCCAGCAGCTTAGTACCTAGCCTGGGCGAGCAGTTCTTC,CASSLVPSLGEQFF
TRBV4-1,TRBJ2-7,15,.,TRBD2,TGCGCCAGCAGCCGACTGGCGGGAGGGGTTTACGAGCAGTACTTC,CASSRLAGGVYEQYF
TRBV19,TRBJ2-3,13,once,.,TGTGCCAGTAGCTACGGGGAGCCAGATACGCAGTATTTT,CASSYGEPDTQYF
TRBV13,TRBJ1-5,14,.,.,TGTGCCAGTCCCTCTGATAGGAGCAATCAGCCCCAGCATTTT,CASPSDRSNQPQHF
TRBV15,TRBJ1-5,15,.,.,TGTGCCACCAGCGTATCGGGTGGAGGGTCCCAGCCCCAGCATTTT,CATSVSGGGSQPQHF
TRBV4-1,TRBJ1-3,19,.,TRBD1,TGCGCCAGCAGCCAAAGACAGGGGACAGAAACCTACTCTGGAAACACCATATATTTT,CASSQRQGTETYSGNTIYF
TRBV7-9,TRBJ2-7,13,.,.,TGTGCCACCCCCGGGGCGGTTCCTAACGAGCAGTACTTC,CATPGAVPNEQYF
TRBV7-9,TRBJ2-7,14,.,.,TGTGCCAGCAGCCCAAGGGGGTGGGCCTACGAGCAGTACTTC,CASSPRGWAYEQYF
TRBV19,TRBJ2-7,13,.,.,TGTGCCAGTAGTATATCCCCAGCCTACGAGCAGTACTTC,CASSISPAYEQYF
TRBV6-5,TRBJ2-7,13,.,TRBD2,TGTGCCAGCAGTTACTCCGGGAGGGTGGAGCAGTACTTC,CASSYSGRVEQYF
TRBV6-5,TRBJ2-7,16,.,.,TGTGCCAGCAGTTACTCAGCGGGCAGGAGCTCCTACGAGCAGTACTTC,CASSYSAGRSSYEQYF
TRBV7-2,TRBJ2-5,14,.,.,TGTGCCAGCAGCTTAGCTTTTGAAAAAGAGACCCAGTACTTC,CASSLAFEKETQYF
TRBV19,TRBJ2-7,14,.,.,TGTGCCAGTAGTATAGCTGGGACCACTAACGAGCAGTACTTC,CASSIAGTTNEQYF
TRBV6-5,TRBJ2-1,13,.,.,TGTGCCAGCAGTCTACAGGGATACAATGAGCAGTTCTTC,CASSLQGYNEQFF
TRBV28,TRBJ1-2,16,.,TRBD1,TGTGCCAGCAGTTTAGATCCCACAGGGGGCTACTATGGCTACACCTTC,CASSLDPTGGYYGYTF
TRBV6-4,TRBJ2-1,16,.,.,TGTGCCAGCAGCCCATATCACGATGGGGAGTACAATGAGCAGTTCTTC,CASSPYHDGEYNEQFF
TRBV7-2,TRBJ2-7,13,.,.,TGTGCCAGCAGCCCCGGGACACCCTACGAGCAGTACTTC,CASSPGTPYEQYF
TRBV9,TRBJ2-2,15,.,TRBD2,TGTGCCAGCAGCGTAGAGAGCGGGAGTACCGGGGAGCTGTTTTTT,CASSVESGSTGELFF
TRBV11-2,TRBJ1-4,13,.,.,TGTGCCAGCAGCTGGGGGCTATCTGAAAAACTGTTTTTT,CASSWGLSEKLFF
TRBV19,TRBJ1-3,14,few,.,TGTGCCAGTAGTATATCGGGGACTGGAAACACCATATATTTT,CASSISGTGNTIYF
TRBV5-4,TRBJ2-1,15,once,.,TGTGCCAGCAGCTCCCCAGGGGAAAGAGGCAATGAGCAGTTCTTC,CASSSPGERGNEQFF
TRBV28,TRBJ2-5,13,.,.,TGTGCCAGCAGTCTCCTCGCCACCGAGACCCAGTACTTC,CASSLLATETQYF
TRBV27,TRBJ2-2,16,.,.,TGTGCCAGCAGTTCAACAGGGTTTCCGAACACCGGGGAGCTGTTTTTT,CASSSTGFPNTGELFF
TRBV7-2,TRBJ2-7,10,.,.,TGTGCCAGCAGCTCCCACGAGCAGTACTTC,CASSSHEQYF
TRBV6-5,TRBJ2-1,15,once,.,TGTGCCAGCAGTTACCGGCAGGGGACCTACAATGAGCAGTTCTTC,CASSYRQGTYNEQFF
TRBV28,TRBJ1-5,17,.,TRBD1,TGTGCCAGCGGGGACTCAGGGGGCCTAGGGAGCAATCAGCCCCAGCATTTT,CASGDSGGLGSNQPQHF
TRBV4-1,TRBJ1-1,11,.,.,TGCGCCAGCAGCCAAGCGGGACTGGCTTTCTTT,CASSQAGLAFF
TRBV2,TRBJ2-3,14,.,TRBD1,TGTGCCAGCGAGGACAGGGGGCATGGAGATACGCAGTATTTT,CASEDRGHGDTQYF
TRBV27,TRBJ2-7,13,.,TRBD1,TGTGCCAGCAGCGAACAGGGGTTGGGCGAGCAGTACTTC,CASSEQGLGEQYF
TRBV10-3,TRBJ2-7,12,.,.,TGTGCCATTTCTCAGGGGCGGGACGAGCAGTACTTC,CAISQGRDEQYF
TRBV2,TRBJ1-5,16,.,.,TGTGCCAGCAGTGCAAACCGGGCCCTTAGAAATCAGCCCCAGCATTTT,CASSANRALRNQPQHF
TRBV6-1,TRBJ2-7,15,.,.,TGTGCCAGCAGTGAAAGGTTCCTCGCGGGCTACGAGCAGTACTTC,CASSERFLAGYEQYF
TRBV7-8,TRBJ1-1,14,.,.,TGTGCCAGCAGCTTAGGTAGTGGGTGGGCTGAAGCTTTCTTT,CASSLGSGWAEAFF
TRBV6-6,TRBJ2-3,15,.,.,TGTGCCAGCAGTTACACAAGTCCTAGCACAGATACGCAGTATTTT,CASSYTSPSTDTQYF
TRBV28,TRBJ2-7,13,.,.,TGTGCCAGCAGTTTTTCAGGGACCTACGAGCAGTACTTC,CASSFSGTYEQYF
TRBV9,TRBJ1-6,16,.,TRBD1,TGTGCCAGCAGCGGGACAGGGGAGTCCTATAATTCACCCCTCCACTTT,CASSGTGESYNSPLHF
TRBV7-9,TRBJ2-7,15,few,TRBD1,TGTGCCAGCAGCGACGTCGGGACAGGGCGAGTCGAGCAGTACTTC,CASSDVGTGRVEQYF
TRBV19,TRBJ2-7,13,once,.,TGTGCCAGTAGTGGAGGGTTGTCCTACGAGCAGTACTTC,CASSGGLSYEQYF
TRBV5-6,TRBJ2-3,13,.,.,TGTGCCAGCAACTTGCAAGGGGTAGATACGCAGTATTTT,CASNLQGVDTQYF
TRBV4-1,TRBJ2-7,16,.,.,TGCGCCAGCAGCCAAGGGGGTGGGCAGGGAGCCTACGAGCAGTACTTC,CASSQGGGQGAYEQYF